The rows below give T cell receptor beta chains drawn from one sample of a study of T cell responses to AZD1222 COVID-19 vaccine. The assay was immunoSEQ multiplex PCR, and TCRdb's table has in-frame clones only and misses some. The sample holds some 200,000 clones, under 95% seen once. This sample comprised peripheral blood, obtained 28 days after the second AZD1222 dose. The receptors originated from an adult who received the AZD1222 COVID-19 vaccine. Each CDR3 is given with its conserved first and last residue. A D gene is named only where the DNA matches it firmly. For some rows the clone size is stated as once, few or many, or as a class when expanded; others skip it.

D: .
size: few
V: TRBV5-6
J: TRBJ2-7
CDR3: CASSGTDRIYEQYF
DNA: TGTGCCAGCAGCGGGACCGACAGGATTTACGAGCAGTACTTC

D: .
size: .
V: TRBV6-1
J: TRBJ1-2
CDR3: CASSEGWASGDYGYTF
DNA: TGTGCCAGCAGTGAAGGGTGGGCCTCTGGGGACTATGGCTACACCTTC

D: .
size: .
V: TRBV19
J: TRBJ2-1
CDR3: CASLEPRGRVRFF
DNA: TGTGCCAGCCTAGAGCCCCGTGGGCGCGTCCGGTTCTTC

D: TRBD1
size: .
V: TRBV7-9
J: TRBJ2-7
CDR3: CASSLGQGGNEQYF
DNA: TGTGCCAGCAGCTTAGGACAGGGGGGCAACGAGCAGTACTTC

D: .
size: .
V: TRBV10-3
J: TRBJ1-5
CDR3: CAISEAGPLGNQPQHF
DNA: TGTGCCATCAGTGAGGCGGGGCCCCTGGGGAATCAGCCCCAGCATTTT

D: TRBD1
size: .
V: TRBV24-1
J: TRBJ2-5
CDR3: CATSDAQDRGREETQYF
DNA: TGTGCCACCAGTGATGCACAAGACAGGGGGCGGGAAGAGACCCAGTACTTC

D: .
size: .
V: TRBV19
J: TRBJ1-5
CDR3: CASSTSWSNQPQHF
DNA: TGTGCCAGTAGTACCTCGTGGAGCAATCAGCCCCAGCATTTT

D: TRBD1
size: .
V: TRBV6-6
J: TRBJ1-4
CDR3: CASKTGNEKLFF
DNA: TGTGCCAGCAAGACAGGGAATGAAAAACTGTTTTTT

D: .
size: .
V: TRBV9
J: TRBJ2-1
CDR3: CASSVGRREIHEQFF
DNA: TGTGCCAGCAGCGTAGGGAGGAGAGAAATCCATGAGCAGTTCTTC

D: .
size: .
V: TRBV12-3/TRBV12-4
J: TRBJ1-3
CDR3: CASSVAGNTIYF
DNA: TGTGCCAGCAGTGTTGCTGGAAACACCATATATTTT

D: .
size: few
V: TRBV28
J: TRBJ1-3
CDR3: CASSPTGGLSTIYF
DNA: TGTGCCAGCAGTCCCACCGGGGGCCTGAGCACCATATATTTT

D: TRBD1
size: .
V: TRBV6-5
J: TRBJ1-2
CDR3: CASRPGDRFYGYTF
DNA: TGTGCCAGCAGGCCCGGGGACAGATTCTATGGCTACACCTTC

D: TRBD1
size: .
V: TRBV7-9
J: TRBJ1-4
CDR3: CASSPTGGFNEKLFF
DNA: TGTGCCAGCAGCCCGACAGGGGGCTTTAATGAAAAACTGTTTTTT

D: TRBD2
size: .
V: TRBV3-1/TRBV3-2
J: TRBJ2-3
CDR3: CASRTIGTSGTDTQYF
DNA: TGTGCCAGCAGGACAATCGGGACTAGCGGGACAGATACGCAGTATTTT

D: TRBD2
size: .
V: TRBV5-1
J: TRBJ2-5
CDR3: CASSFLAGEQETQYF
DNA: TGCGCCAGCAGCTTTCTAGCGGGAGAACAAGAGACCCAGTACTTC

D: .
size: .
V: TRBV6-5
J: TRBJ1-1
CDR3: CASKGYIGAEAFF
DNA: TGTGCCAGTAAGGGCTATATCGGGGCTGAAGCTTTCTTT

D: TRBD1
size: .
V: TRBV23-1
J: TRBJ1-6
CDR3: CASSQSSPAPDRVRNSPLHF
DNA: TGCGCCAGCAGTCAATCATCTCCAGCCCCGGACAGGGTTCGTAATTCACCCCTCCACTTT

D: .
size: once
V: TRBV7-3
J: TRBJ1-1
CDR3: CASSWSEDRTEAFF
DNA: TGTGCCAGCAGCTGGTCCGAGGATCGGACTGAAGCTTTCTTT

D: TRBD1
size: .
V: TRBV6-5
J: TRBJ2-5
CDR3: CASSYPDRGQETQYF
DNA: TGTGCCAGCAGTTACCCTGACAGGGGGCAAGAGACCCAGTACTTC

D: .
size: .
V: TRBV7-7
J: TRBJ2-1
CDR3: CASSLDRAEYNEQFF
DNA: TGTGCCAGCAGCTTAGACAGGGCGGAATACAATGAGCAGTTCTTC

D: .
size: .
V: TRBV9
J: TRBJ1-2
CDR3: CASSVLEDSGYGYTF
DNA: TGTGCCAGCAGCGTATTGGAGGACAGTGGCTATGGCTACACCTTC

D: TRBD1
size: .
V: TRBV5-1
J: TRBJ1-2
CDR3: CASSLARTGGYGYTF
DNA: TGCGCCAGCAGCTTGGCCCGGACAGGGGGTTATGGCTACACCTTC

D: .
size: .
V: TRBV10-2
J: TRBJ2-1
CDR3: CASTSAGYNEQFF
DNA: TGCGCCAGCACTAGCGCGGGATACAATGAGCAGTTCTTC

D: .
size: .
V: TRBV5-1
J: TRBJ1-4
CDR3: CASSLGMAIGEKLFF
DNA: TGCGCCAGCAGCTTGGGGATGGCCATAGGTGAAAAACTGTTTTTT

D: .
size: .
V: TRBV6-5
J: TRBJ1-1
CDR3: CASSYWQGSEAFF
DNA: TGTGCCAGCAGTTACTGGCAGGGGTCCGAAGCTTTCTTT

D: .
size: .
V: TRBV5-1
J: TRBJ2-4
CDR3: CASSPLLGTKNIQYF
DNA: TGCGCCAGCAGCCCCCTCTTGGGAACCAAAAACATTCAGTACTTC

D: .
size: .
V: TRBV6-5
J: TRBJ1-1
CDR3: CASSYSGGARAEAFF
DNA: TGTGCCAGCAGTTACTCGGGAGGAGCGAGGGCTGAAGCTTTCTTT

D: .
size: .
V: TRBV7-2
J: TRBJ1-5
CDR3: CASSERQANQPQHF
DNA: TGTGCCAGCAGTGAACGACAAGCTAATCAGCCCCAGCATTTT

D: .
size: .
V: TRBV4-3
J: TRBJ1-4
CDR3: CASSQGIARTGEKLFF
DNA: TGCGCCAGCAGCCAAGGTATCGCCCGGACCGGTGAAAAACTGTTTTTT

D: .
size: .
V: TRBV6-5
J: TRBJ2-1
CDR3: CASSYTRFNEQFF
DNA: TGTGCCAGCAGTTACACCCGATTCAATGAGCAGTTCTTC

D: .
size: .
V: TRBV24-1
J: TRBJ2-1
CDR3: CATSDPGQYNEQFF
DNA: TGTGCCACCAGTGATCCAGGACAATACAATGAGCAGTTCTTC

D: TRBD2
size: .
V: TRBV19
J: TRBJ2-3
CDR3: CASSGPSGGFADTQYF
DNA: TGTGCCAGTAGTGGCCCTAGCGGGGGGTTTGCAGATACGCAGTATTTT

D: .
size: once
V: TRBV3-1/TRBV3-2
J: TRBJ2-6
CDR3: CASSQERSFSGANVLTF
DNA: TGTGCCAGCAGCCAAGAGAGAAGTTTCTCTGGGGCCAACGTCCTGACTTTC

D: TRBD1
size: few
V: TRBV29-1
J: TRBJ1-4
CDR3: CSVAKDRENEKLFF
DNA: TGCAGCGTTGCCAAGGACAGGGAAAATGAAAAACTGTTTTTT

D: .
size: .
V: TRBV2
J: TRBJ1-2
CDR3: CASRGGGPGAHGGYTF
DNA: TGTGCCAGCAGGGGAGGAGGCCCAGGGGCGCATGGTGGCTACACCTTC